This TCR beta chain was sequenced for a study of blood T cell repertoires in COVID-19. The J segment lost 4 bases and the V segment lost 5 bases, leaving 11 bases of the junction unmatched. Germline lookup yields CDR1 LNHDA and CDR2 SQIVND (reference sequence). This CDR3 comprises 15 residues. The data were produced by immunoSEQ multiplex PCR, yet TCRdb's version contains in-frame clones alone and is incomplete. The table includes approximately 210,000 clones, roughly nine tenths detected once. The sample consisted of PBMCs or T cells enriched from blood (not recorded which). The V and J genes are TRBV19 and TRBJ2-7, with 7 bases that match TRBD2. The receptor was derived from a woman younger than 45 who had recovered from COVID-19. This CDR3 reads CASSPWGGSAYEQYF. The DNA of the CDR3 is TGTGCCAGTAGTCCTTGGGGCGGGAGTGCTTACGAGCAGTACTTC.